Included here is one TCR beta chain sequence, with context. The data are from a study of blood T cell repertoires in COVID-19. Overall study: Collection of acute and convalescent COVID-19 samples took place in the United States, Italy and Spain.

This CDR3 region has 16 residues. The germline CDR1 and CDR2 sequences are LNHDA and SQIVND (reference sequence). Deletions cut 7 bases from V and 1 base from J, with 19 bases between. Data came from immunoSEQ multiplex PCR; TCRdb stores just in-frame clones and leaves some out. The sample yields fewer than 90,000 clones, more than 65% seen once. The chain combines TRBV19 with TRBJ1-1; D possibly corresponds to TRBD1 (6 bases). Sequences were obtained from peripheral blood. The source of this sequence is a man in his fifties or sixties with acute or convalescent COVID-19. The CDR3 protein is CASTTPKSRGNTEAFF. The CDR3 nucleotides read TGTGCCAGTACCACACCGAAAAGCAGGGGGAACACTGAAGCTTTCTTT.